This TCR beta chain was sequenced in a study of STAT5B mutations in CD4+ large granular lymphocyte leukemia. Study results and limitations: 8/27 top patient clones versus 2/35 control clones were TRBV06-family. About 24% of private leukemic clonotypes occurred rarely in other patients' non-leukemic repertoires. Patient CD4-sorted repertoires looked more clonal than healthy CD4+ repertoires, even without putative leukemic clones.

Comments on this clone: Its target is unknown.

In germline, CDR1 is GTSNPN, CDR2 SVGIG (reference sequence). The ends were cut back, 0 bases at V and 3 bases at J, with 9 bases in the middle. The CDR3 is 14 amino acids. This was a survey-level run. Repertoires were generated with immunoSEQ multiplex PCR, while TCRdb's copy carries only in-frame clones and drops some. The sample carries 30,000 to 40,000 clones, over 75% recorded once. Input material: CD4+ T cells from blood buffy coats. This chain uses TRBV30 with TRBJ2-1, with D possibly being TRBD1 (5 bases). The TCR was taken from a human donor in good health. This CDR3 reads CAWSVLRDYNEQFF. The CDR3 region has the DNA TGTGCCTGGAGTGTACTCAGGGACTACAATGAGCAGTTCTTC.